The 10 T cell receptor beta chains given below trace back to one sample, sequenced in a study of blood T cell repertoires in COVID-19. Using immunoSEQ multiplex PCR, the repertoire was profiled, and TCRdb retains in-frame clones only, with some absent. The table lists 150,000 to 200,000 clones, roughly four fifths of them singletons, with 20% to 25% in the top ten. The specimen was peripheral blood. The source of these receptors is a woman aged 80 or older with acute or convalescent COVID-19.

This clone was detected a few times. This rearrangement joins TRBV21-1 to TRBJ1-1; TRBD1, the table's D call, was not compared with the DNA. TRBV21-1 is a pseudogene. The CDR3 sequence is 13 residues long. The CDR3: CASSKEGRAKAFF. CDR3 in DNA: TGTGCCAGCAGCAAAGAAGGCAGGGCGAAAGCTTTCTTT.

The V and J genes are TRBV5-4 and TRBJ1-3; no firm D call. Trimming pared 2 bases from V and 2 bases from J, leaving 5 bases between. The germline V gene encodes CDR1 SGHNT and CDR2 YYREEE (reference sequence). This CDR3 spans 13 amino acids. The chain's CDR3 is CASSLFAGNTIYF. The DNA of the CDR3 is TGTGCCAGCAGCTTATTCGCTGGAAACACCATATATTTT.

This rearrangement joins TRBV6-2 or TRBV6-3 to TRBJ1-5; maybe TRBD1 (5 bases). Germline values: CDR1 MNHEY, CDR2 SVGEGT. V was trimmed by 0 bases and J by 4 bases, leaving 10 bases between them. This CDR3 has 15 residues. In nucleotides, the CDR3 is TGTGCCAGCAGTTACTCGTATGCAGGGAATCAGCCCCAGCATTTT. Encoded protein: CASSYSYAGNQPQHF.

The chain carries TRBV28 and TRBJ2-5, with 15 bases matching TRBD2. CDR3 length equals 16 residues. Germline-derived CDR1 and CDR2 are MDHEN and SYDVKM. With 5 bases clipped from V and 5 bases from J, the junction kept 6 bases outside the gene matches. The CDR3, as DNA: TGTGCCAGCAGTGGGACTAGCGGGAGGTCGTGGGAGACCCAGTACTTC. It translates to CASSGTSGRSWETQYF.

The chain is built from TRBV24-1 and TRBJ1-5; no definite D call. This CDR3 contains 12 residues. The germline V gene encodes CDR1 KGHDR and CDR2 SFDVKD. The V gene lost 4 bases and the J gene lost 6 bases, with 6 bases spanning the gap. CDR3 sequence (DNA): TGTGCCACCAGTGACCTCGGTCAGCCCCAGCATTTT. Protein sequence: CATSDLGQPQHF.

The chain joins TRBV6-2 or TRBV6-3 to TRBJ1-5; 10 positions agree with TRBD1. Trimming removed 6 bases from V and 1 base from J; junction bases left unmatched: 6. CDR3 length: 16 residues. Germline V gene data show CDR1 as MNHEY and CDR2 as SVGEGT. The CDR3: CASSRTGGVSNQPQHF. CDR3 DNA sequence: TGTGCCAGCAGCCGGACAGGGGGGGTAAGCAATCAGCCCCAGCATTTT.

This clone was recorded many times. The CDR3 spells CSASPRKTGELFF. For the CDR3, the DNA is TGCAGTGCTAGTCCTAGAAAAACCGGGGAGCTGTTTTTT. V is TRBV20-1 and J is TRBJ2-2; no reliable D call. V lost 3 bases, J lost 5 bases, and 10 bases lay in between. The V gene's germline CDR1 is DFQATT and CDR2 SNEGSKA (reference sequence). This CDR3 has 13 residues.

This chain joins TRBV13 and TRBJ1-1; D is perhaps TRBD1 (6 bases). Germline CDR1 PRHDT, CDR2 FYEKMQ (reference sequence). Trimming took off 5 bases at V and 0 bases at J, with 16 bases between the two ends. The CDR3 extends over 16 amino acids. This CDR3 reads CASSQPFGTLNTEAFF. Here the CDR3 DNA reads TGTGCCAGCAGCCAACCTTTCGGGACACTGAACACTGAAGCTTTCTTT.

The chain employs TRBV18 and TRBJ1-2; D not resolved. The CDR3 is made up of 14 amino acids. The germline CDR1 and CDR2 sequences are KGHSH and LQKENI. The V and J ends lost 0 bases and 0 bases respectively, with 5 bases between them. The CDR3 region has the DNA TGTGCCAGCTCACCACCGTCCGCTAACTATGGCTACACCTTC. As protein: CASSPPSANYGYTF.

This chain connects TRBV5-1 to TRBJ1-1, with D tentatively TRBD1 (6 bases). The CDR3 runs 15 residues. V was clipped by 0 bases and J by 5 bases, with 14 bases between them. Germline values: CDR1 SGHRS, CDR2 YFSETQ. The CDR3 coding sequence is TGCGCCAGCAGCTTGGAGACAGGATGGGAAACTGAAGCTTTCTTT. Translation gives CASSLETGWETEAFF.